This TCR beta chain was observed in a study of cytomegalovirus exposure and HLA in healthy donors. Germline V lookup: CDR1 SGDLS, CDR2 YYNGEE. There are 17 residues in the CDR3. J was trimmed by 3 bases and V by 0 bases; bases with no gene match: 9. PCR employed 60 Vbeta and 13 Jbeta primers. The method was immunoSEQ multiplex PCR; TCRdb's version includes in-frame clones alone and lacks a portion of them. The sample lists a few hundred thousand clones, around 88% occurring once. The chain employs TRBV9 and TRBJ2-5; 9 bases match TRBD2. The TCR was taken from a woman aged 18-29 years in good health and CMV-seronegative. Material for sequencing was PBMCs. CDR3: CASSVGGSGSLKETQYF. The CDR3 DNA is TGTGCCAGCAGCGTAGGCGGTAGCGGGAGCTTAAAAGAGACCCAGTACTTC.